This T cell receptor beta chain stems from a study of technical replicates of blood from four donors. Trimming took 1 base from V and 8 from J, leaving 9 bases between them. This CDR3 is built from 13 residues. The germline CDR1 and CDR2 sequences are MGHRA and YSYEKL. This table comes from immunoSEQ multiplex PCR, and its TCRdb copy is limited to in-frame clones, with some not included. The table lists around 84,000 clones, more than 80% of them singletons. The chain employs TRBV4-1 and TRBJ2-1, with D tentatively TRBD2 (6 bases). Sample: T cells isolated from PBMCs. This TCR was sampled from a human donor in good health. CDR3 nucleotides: TGCGCCAGCAGCCAAGCACCGGGGGATGAGCAGTTCTTC. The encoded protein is CASSQAPGDEQFF.